The 22 T cell receptor beta chains below were found in one sample sequenced in a study of identical twins. Via MiXCR, TCRdb re-called the 5' RACE reads, giving one row per CDR3 protein. Here the sample spans more than 250,000 distinct CDR3 sequences, roughly 8.6% being singletons. These data also featured in a second study, about yellow fever vaccine responses in identical twins.

The sequencing sample was made of memory (CD45RO+) T cells sorted from blood. The source of these receptors is a woman under 30 in good health.

This clonotype was counted between two and nine times. The chain uses TRBV20-1 and TRBJ2-4; 8 positions match TRBD2. The germline gives CDR1 DFQATT, CDR2 SNEGSKA (reference sequence). This CDR3 has 13 amino acids. With 5 bases clipped from V and 7 bases from J, the junction kept 7 bases outside the gene matches. The CDR3 region is CSASGGGVNIQYF. CDR3 coding DNA: TGCAGTGCTTCGGGGGGGGGCGTGAACATTCAGTACTTC.

In this sample, this clonotype turned up many times. This sequence joins TRBV12-3 or TRBV12-4 and TRBJ2-1, with 10 nucleotides matching TRBD2. The V segment lost 5 bases and the J segment 5 bases; nucleotides outside the gene matches: 6. This CDR3 spans 15 amino acids. This chain's CDR3 is CASSRGLAADNEQFF. CDR3 sequence (DNA): TGTGCCAGCAGTAGAGGACTAGCGGCGGACAATGAGCAGTTCTTC.

This rearrangement joins TRBV5-4 to TRBJ2-5; possible D gene TRBD1, 5 bases. The V and J ends lost 3 bases and 3 bases respectively, with 15 bases between them. The CDR3 has 15 amino acids. Germline assignment: CDR1 SGHNT and CDR2 YYREEE (reference sequence). This chain's CDR3 is CASSYLTGDKETQYF. The CDR3 DNA follows: TGTGCCAGCAGCTACCTAACAGGAGATAAAGAGACCCAGTACTTC.

This clonotype was counted a few times. The rearrangement uses TRBV20-1 and TRBJ2-2; D might be TRBD2 (5 bases). The CDR3 consists of 16 residues. V was cut by 0 bases and J by 1 base, with 12 bases left in between. Germline V gene sequence: CDR1 DFQATT, CDR2 SNEGSKA (reference sequence). CDR3 sequence reads: CSARDLRSGNTGELFF. The CDR3 DNA follows: TGCAGTGCTAGAGATCTTCGGAGCGGGAACACCGGGGAGCTGTTTTTT.

The chain uses TRBV29-1 and TRBJ1-5, with 8 bases fitting TRBD1. Germline assignment: CDR1 SQVTM and CDR2 ANQGSEA. The CDR3 runs to 13 residues. V lost 6 bases, J lost 2 bases, and 3 bases stayed unmatched. The CDR3 here is CSVPGQGNQPQHF. The CDR3 nucleotides read TGCAGCGTACCGGGACAGGGCAATCAGCCCCAGCATTTT. The full variable domain, completed using reference TRBV29-1 and TRBJ1-5, is SAVISQKPSRDICQRGTSLTIQCQVDSQVTMMFWYRQQPGQSLTLIATANQGSEATYESGFVIDKFPISRPNLTFSTLTVSNMSPEDSSIYLCSVPGQGNQPQHFGDGTRLSIL.

The chain recombines TRBV6-4 with TRBJ2-2, with a tentative D call TRBD2 (5 bases). Between the trimmed V and J ends, which lost 7 bases and 5 bases, there was a span of 23 bases. The CDR3 extends over 17 amino acids. Per the germline V gene, CDR1 is MRHNA and CDR2 is SNTAGT. CDR3 sequence reads: CASTEDSPLPGTGELFF. CDR3 nucleotides: TGTGCCAGCACCGAGGACTCTCCCCTGCCGGGTACCGGGGAGCTGTTTTTT.

In its sample, this clonotype was seen a few times. This chain connects TRBV2 to TRBJ2-1; the match to TRBD2 covers 7 bases. V gave up 4 bases and J gave up 1 base; unmatched junction bases: 7. The CDR3 covers 16 residues. Germline loops: CDR1 SNHLY, CDR2 FYNNEI. The CDR3 spells CASSVPTSSSYNEQFF. CDR3 coding DNA: TGTGCCAGCAGTGTGCCGACTAGCAGTTCCTACAATGAGCAGTTCTTC.

This clonotype was counted ten times or more. V and J are TRBV11-3 and TRBJ2-2; TRBD2 matches 7 bases. Per germline, CDR1 SGHNT and CDR2 YENEEA. Trimming at V came to 5 bases and at J to 8 bases, leaving 11 bases not matched to a gene. The length of the CDR3 is 15 residues. CDR3 region: CASSHGLDLSGELFF. In nucleotides, the CDR3 is TGTGCCAGCAGCCACGGACTAGACCTCTCTGGGGAGCTGTTTTTT. The variable domain in full, completed from reference TRBV11-3 and TRBJ2-2, reads EAGVVQSPRYKIIEKKQPVAFWCNPISGHNTLYWYLQNLGQGPELLIRYENEEAVDDSQLPKDRFSAERLKGVDSTLKIQPAELGDSAVYLCASSHGLDLSGELFFGEGSRLTVL.

The DNA of the CDR3 is TGTGCCAGCAGCTCCTCGGGGGATCAGCCCCAGCATTTT. This sequence encodes CASSSSGDQPQHF. The chain links TRBV7-9 to TRBJ1-5; possible D gene TRBD1, 5 bases. Trimming left V 4 bases short and J 5 bases short, with 9 bases between. This CDR3 is 13 amino acids long. Germline assignment: CDR1 SEHNR and CDR2 FQNEAQ (reference sequence).

The chain employs TRBV14 and TRBJ2-1; 9 positions match TRBD2. The CDR3 sequence is 16 residues long. V shed 4 bases, J shed 1 base, and the junction held 5 bases outside the gene matches. Germline CDR1 and CDR2: SGHDN and FVKESK. For the CDR3, the DNA is TGTGCCAGCAGCCCGAGCGGGAGGATATCCTACAATGAGCAGTTCTTC. Its protein is CASSPSGRISYNEQFF.

This clonotype was found a few times. The rearrangement links TRBV5-1 to TRBJ2-7, with TRBD2 matching over 12 bases. With 0 bases clipped from V and 7 bases from J, the junction kept 8 bases outside the gene matches. This CDR3 contains 16 residues. Germline values: CDR1 SGHRS, CDR2 YFSETQ. CDR3 residues: CASSLGLAGGPEEQYV. CDR3 sequence (DNA): TGCGCCAGCAGCTTGGGTCTAGCGGGGGGGCCTGAAGAGCAGTACGTC.

This rearrangement joins TRBV3-1 to TRBJ2-2; D not resolved. Trimming shortened V by 0 bases and J by 6 bases, and 2 bases separated the two germline ends. The CDR3 is made up of 12 amino acids. Germline loops: CDR1 LGHDT, CDR2 YNNKEL (reference sequence). CDR3: CASSQEAGELFF. CDR3 nucleotides: TGTGCCAGCAGCCAAGAAGCCGGGGAGCTGTTTTTT.

This clonotype was seen a few times. V and J are TRBV2 and TRBJ2-7; D is ambiguous. This CDR3 comprises 17 residues. Trimming took 1 base from V and 0 from J, leaving 16 bases between them. Germline CDR1 SNHLY, CDR2 FYNNEI. The CDR3 nucleotides are TGTGCCAGCAGTGAAGTTCGTTGGGGTCCGAGCTCCTACGAGCAGTACGTC. Its protein product is CASSEVRWGPSSYEQYV.

This clonotype has at least ten counts. The chain uses TRBV12-3 or TRBV12-4 and TRBJ2-5; no clear D gene. This CDR3 has 13 amino acids. V was pared by 5 bases and J by 1 base, with 8 bases between. The CDR3 reads CASSGRAQETQYF. DNA of the CDR3: TGTGCCAGCAGTGGCCGGGCCCAAGAGACCCAGTACTTC.

This clonotype was seen many times. This chain links TRBV20-1 with TRBJ2-5, with 8 positions matching TRBD2. The CDR3 contains 12 residues. CDR1 is DFQATT, CDR2 SNEGSKA, per germline (reference sequence). V shed 6 bases, J shed 10 bases, and the junction held 10 bases outside the gene matches. Here the CDR3 DNA reads TGCAGTGCCCCCTCCGGGACTAGAGGCCAGTACTTC. Amino acid sequence: CSAPSGTRGQYF.

J is TRBJ1-2 and V is TRBV12-3 or TRBV12-4, with 12 bases aligning to TRBD1. The CDR3 runs 16 residues. V gave up 5 bases and J gave up 8 bases; unmatched junction bases: 12. CDR3 nucleotides: TGTGCCAGCAGTCCCCAGGCGGGGACAGGGGGCTTGGGCTACACCTTC. Translation: CASSPQAGTGGLGYTF.

This clonotype was observed at least ten times. This chain connects TRBV20-1 to TRBJ2-3; 11 bases map to TRBD2. The trim removed 6 bases at V and 4 bases at J, leaving 3 bases unmatched. Germline V CDR1 and CDR2: DFQATT, SNEGSKA (reference sequence). CDR3 length: 13 amino acids. The DNA of the CDR3 is TGCAGTGCCCTTAGCGGGAGGGCAGATACGCAGTATTTT. It translates to CSALSGRADTQYF.

CDR3 sequence reads: CASSTGGREQYV. The DNA for the CDR3 is TGTGCCAGCTCAACAGGGGGCCGTGAGCAGTACGTC. This rearrangement joins TRBV18 to TRBJ2-7; 9 bases are a match to TRBD1. CDR1 and CDR2 from the germline V gene are KGHSH and LQKENI. This CDR3 has 12 residues. V was pared by 5 bases and J by 7 bases, with 3 bases of the junction left unmatched.

This clonotype has only a few counts. The V and J genes are TRBV5-8 and TRBJ2-2; 7 nucleotides line up with TRBD2. CDR1 and CDR2 from the germline V gene are SGHTS and YDEGEE. V gave up 10 bases and J gave up 5 bases; unmatched junction bases: 11. The length of the CDR3 is 14 residues. This CDR3 is CAGTRWEGTGELFF. CDR3 sequence (DNA): TGTGCCGGAACGCGGTGGGAGGGGACCGGGGAGCTGTTTTTT.

This clonotype was found many times. V gene TRBV7-7 combines with J gene TRBJ2-3; 15 nucleotides line up with TRBD2. CDR1 and CDR2 (germline): SSHAT, FNYEAQ (reference sequence). The V segment lost 5 bases and the J segment 4 bases; nucleotides outside the gene matches: 7. This CDR3 is 17 amino acids long. The chain's CDR3 is CASSPGLAGGPSDTQYF. The DNA for the CDR3 is TGTGCCAGCAGCCCCGGACTAGCGGGAGGGCCCTCAGATACGCAGTATTTT.

This clonotype was detected only a few times. The rearrangement links TRBV7-2 to TRBJ1-1; possible D gene TRBD1, 6 bases. This CDR3 is built from 13 residues. Germline loops: CDR1 SGHTA, CDR2 FQGNSA. The V end was cut by 5 bases, the J end by 11 bases, with 18 bases between. The CDR3: CASSTRQVVGAFF. CDR3 bases: TGTGCCAGCAGCACCCGACAGGTCGTGGGGGCTTTCTTT.

This clonotype was found a few times. The gene calls are TRBV20-1 and TRBJ2-1; no reliable D call. V was pared by 5 bases and J by 5 bases, with 7 bases between. The CDR3 contains 11 residues. Germline assignment: CDR1 DFQATT and CDR2 SNEGSKA (reference sequence). The CDR3 DNA sequence: TGCAGTGCTCGGATGAACAATGAGCAGTTCTTC. It translates to CSARMNNEQFF.